The clone carrying this T cell receptor (beta chain) was counted many times. The source of the sample is a study of blood T cells in healthy people across ages. Caucasian, healthy and from Russia, the donors were aged between about 6 and 90. A minimum of 7 million PBMCs was isolated per sample. Trimming cost V 0 bases and J 3 bases, with 6 bases left between them. The CDR3 runs 13 residues. Germline V gene lookup returns CDR1 KGHSH and CDR2 LQKENI. Together with a sample-barcoded 5' primer, a J-beta primer mix was included in a second PCR lasting roughly 6 to 12 cycles. TCRdb passed the 5' RACE reads through MiXCR, listing each CDR3 protein once. The top ten clones hold under 4.5% of a sample with 600,000 to 1,000,000 distinct CDR3 sequences, 20% to 30% of them seen once. The data were also submitted as part of a second study, on T cells of mothers and their children.

The sample taken for sequencing was blood. The clonotype was recovered from a boy between 5 and 17 years old in good health. V gene TRBV18 combines with J gene TRBJ2-7, with D perhaps TRBD2 (5 bases). In DNA, the CDR3 is TGTGCCAGCTCACCACCCGGAGGCTACGAGCAGTACTTC. It translates to CASSPPGGYEQYF.